This TCR beta chain comes out of a study of T-cell memory formation after mild COVID-19. Study conclusions and caveats: Whereas later expanders leaned CD4+, clones contracting day 15 to 85 showed a balanced CD4/CD8 makeup.

5'RACE primed at constant segments yielded TCR alpha and TCR beta cDNA libraries bearing sample barcodes and UMIs. MiXCR, run by TCRdb on the 5' RACE reads, gives a single entry per CDR3 protein. In the table there are around 370,000 distinct CDR3 sequences, roughly 20% of which are singletons. Details on this clonotype: Its antigen is still unknown.

Sequencing input: PBMCs or a T cell subset sorted from them (not recorded which). The TCR was taken from an adult woman who had mild COVID-19 (a few samples of this study predate the infection). Cell type and time point are not known.

The CDR3 DNA reads as TGCGCCAGCAGCCTAGGACTAGCTGGGGCCAACGTCCTGACTTTC. Translation: CASSLGLAGANVLTF. The chain couples TRBV4-1 to TRBJ2-6; the match to TRBD2 covers 7 bases. Per the germline V gene, CDR1 is MGHRA and CDR2 is YSYEKL. The V and J ends lost 4 bases and 2 bases, in that order; junction bases with no gene match: 2. The CDR3 is made up of 15 amino acids.